The sequence of this TCR beta chain was determined in a study of blood T cell repertoires in COVID-19. About the research overall: The origin of the acute and convalescent COVID-19 samples was the United States, Italy and Spain. The analysed material was cDNA or gDNA that came from T cells, B-cell-depleted T cells, or PBMCs.

TCRdb keeps only in-frame clones here, not all; method: immunoSEQ multiplex PCR. Of roughly 240,000 clones listed, 86% are singletons. The J segment lost 7 bases and the V segment lost 7 bases, leaving 10 bases of the junction unmatched. This CDR3 is 13 amino acids long. CDR1 and CDR2 from the germline V gene are MNHEY and SVGAGI. This clone has only a few counts. The sequence derives from a young man with active or convalescent COVID-19. Material for sequencing was peripheral blood. The chain recombines TRBV6-5 with TRBJ2-7, with 7 nucleotides matching TRBD2. As DNA, the CDR3 is TGTGCCAGCACTCCCCCGAGCGGGAATGAGCAGTACTTC. Its protein is CASTPPSGNEQYF.